These T cell receptor beta chains were read from a single sample in a study of cytomegalovirus exposure and HLA in healthy donors. Sequencing used immunoSEQ multiplex PCR; TCRdb keeps in-frame clones, though not all of them. The sample lists roughly 49,000 clones, around 94% occurring once. The source material was PBMCs. The receptor set was obtained from a woman aged 18 to 35 in good health and CMV-seropositive. CDR3s include the opening cysteine and the closing phenylalanine or tryptophan. Fields, in order: V gene, J gene, clone size, D gene, CDR3 protein, CDR3 DNA. D genes are given only for firm matches. Some rows have no size entry. The others give once, few or many, or a class for an expanded clone.

v_call: TRBV6-4; j_call: TRBJ1-2; clone_size: NA; d_call: NA; cdr3_aa: CANSTGRDYGYTF; cdr3_nt: TGTGCCAACTCTACAGGGAGGGACTATGGCTACACCTTC
v_call: TRBV27; j_call: TRBJ1-2; clone_size: NA; d_call: NA; cdr3_aa: CASRAQGSYGYTF; cdr3_nt: TGTGCCAGCAGGGCACAGGGATCCTATGGCTACACCTTC
v_call: TRBV5-1; j_call: TRBJ2-6; clone_size: NA; d_call: TRBD1; cdr3_aa: CASRTFDREANVLTF; cdr3_nt: TGCGCCAGCAGGACCTTCGACAGGGAGGCCAACGTCCTGACTTTC
v_call: TRBV5-4; j_call: TRBJ2-5; clone_size: NA; d_call: TRBD2; cdr3_aa: CASSRRTSGRTTQETQYF; cdr3_nt: TGTGCCAGCAGCCGCCGGACTAGCGGGAGGACAACTCAAGAGACCCAGTACTTC
v_call: TRBV10-3; j_call: TRBJ2-7; clone_size: NA; d_call: NA; cdr3_aa: CAISESNTRVSYEQYF; cdr3_nt: TGTGCCATCAGTGAGTCCAACACCCGGGTCTCCTACGAGCAGTACTTC
v_call: TRBV29-1; j_call: TRBJ2-7; clone_size: once; d_call: NA; cdr3_aa: CSGRTDRDEQYF; cdr3_nt: TGCAGCGGACGGACAGATCGGGATGAGCAGTACTTC
v_call: TRBV18; j_call: TRBJ2-4; clone_size: NA; d_call: NA; cdr3_aa: CASSPPQGIGKNIQYF; cdr3_nt: TGTGCCAGCTCACCACCACAGGGTATCGGCAAAAACATTCAGTACTTC
v_call: TRBV2; j_call: TRBJ2-3; clone_size: NA; d_call: NA; cdr3_aa: CASRYSHRDLFRDTQYF; cdr3_nt: TGTGCCAGCAGGTATTCTCACCGGGACTTATTCAGGGATACGCAGTATTTT
v_call: TRBV18; j_call: TRBJ1-5; clone_size: NA; d_call: NA; cdr3_aa: CASSAEFGDQPQHF; cdr3_nt: TGTGCCAGCTCCGCGGAGTTCGGGGATCAGCCCCAGCATTTT
v_call: TRBV5-1; j_call: TRBJ2-3; clone_size: NA; d_call: TRBD1; cdr3_aa: CASSPGQPPDTQYF; cdr3_nt: TGCGCCAGCAGCCCGGGACAGCCCCCAGATACGCAGTATTTT
v_call: TRBV27; j_call: TRBJ2-5; clone_size: NA; d_call: NA; cdr3_aa: CASSPSHRDFQETQYF; cdr3_nt: TGTGCCAGCAGTCCTAGCCACAGGGATTTCCAAGAGACCCAGTACTTC
v_call: TRBV7-3; j_call: TRBJ1-5; clone_size: NA; d_call: TRBD1; cdr3_aa: CASSFSRQGSNQPQHF; cdr3_nt: TGTGCCAGCAGCTTCTCTCGACAGGGGAGCAATCAGCCCCAGCATTTT
v_call: TRBV28; j_call: TRBJ2-2; clone_size: NA; d_call: TRBD2; cdr3_aa: CASSREGGRLTGELFF; cdr3_nt: TGTGCCAGCAGCCGCGAGGGCGGGAGACTCACCGGGGAGCTGTTTTTT
v_call: TRBV28; j_call: TRBJ2-2; clone_size: NA; d_call: TRBD2; cdr3_aa: CASRLGGRHTGELFF; cdr3_nt: TGTGCCAGCCGCCTCGGGGGGAGGCACACCGGGGAGCTGTTTTTT
v_call: TRBV15; j_call: TRBJ2-1; clone_size: NA; d_call: NA; cdr3_aa: CATSRDSQRRNEQFF; cdr3_nt: TGTGCCACCAGCAGAGACAGCCAAAGGAGGAATGAGCAGTTCTTC